This T cell receptor (beta chain) was documented in a study of T cells after yellow fever vaccination. Germline V gives CDR1 GTSNPN, CDR2 SVGIG (reference sequence). The length of the CDR3 is 15 residues. Germline trimming cut 3 bases from V and 7 bases from J; bases unmatched to any gene: 10. A single record per CDR3 protein comes from TCRdb applying MiXCR to the 5' RACE reads. Altogether over 150,000 distinct CDR3 sequences are present, about 7% being singletons, with the ten largest covering roughly 2.5%. The receptor's source is a man younger than 35 who received the YFV17D yellow fever vaccine. Sequenced material: CD4+ T cells sorted from PBMCs, taken about 5 days after the first yellow fever vaccination. The chain has TRBV30 and TRBJ1-5, with TRBD1 matching 9 bases. This chain's CDR3 is CAWSSSGQGRQPQHF. The CDR3 region has the DNA TGTGCCTGGAGCTCATCGGGACAGGGACGCCAGCCCCAGCATTTT.